These 21 T cell receptor beta chains share one sample of origin, sequenced in a study of blood T cell repertoires in COVID-19 (dated by TCRdb to 2020 to 2022). The library relied on the immunoSEQ multiplex PCR assay. TCRdb limited this immuneACCESS table to in-frame rearrangements with V and J called. A share of clones is missing; checked studies link under half to unresolved V genes, and the rest is unexplained. The sample includes tens of thousands of clones, with about 86% observed a single time. The top ten constitute approximately 22% of the sample. Material for sequencing was peripheral blood. The receptors were gathered from a woman older than 75 in a cohort sampled during active or convalescent COVID-19.

This clone turned up a few times. The chain carries TRBV4-1 and TRBJ1-2; TRBD1 might be the D (5 bases). The CDR3 covers 13 residues. V was clipped by 2 bases and J by 3 bases, with 7 bases between them. Germline CDR1 and CDR2: MGHRA and YSYEKL. CDR3 sequence: CASSQTGDYGYTF. The CDR3 coding sequence is TGCGCCAGCAGCCAAACAGGAGACTATGGCTACACCTTC.

This chain joins TRBV30 and TRBJ1-5, with D possibly TRBD1 on 6 matching bases. CDR1 GTSNPN and CDR2 SVGIG come from the germline V gene (reference sequence). This CDR3 region has 15 residues. The V and J ends lost 2 bases and 5 bases respectively, with 16 bases between them. The CDR3 region is CAWSFSGTPYQPQHF. The CDR3 nucleotides are TGTGCCTGGAGTTTTTCCGGGACACCTTATCAGCCCCAGCATTTT.

V is TRBV6-1 and J is TRBJ1-6, with TRBD1 identical over 7 bases. This CDR3 spans 16 amino acids. V gave up 1 base and J gave up 7 bases; unmatched junction bases: 7. The germline CDR1 and CDR2 sequences are MNHNS and SASEGT. CDR3: CASSEGGNRGNSPLHF. The DNA for the CDR3 is TGTGCCAGCAGTGAAGGAGGGAACAGGGGAAATTCACCCCTCCACTTT.

The chain employs TRBV6-5 and TRBJ2-7, with 7 nucleotides matching TRBD2. V shed 6 bases, J shed 6 bases, and the junction held 5 bases outside the gene matches. This CDR3 spans 12 amino acids. Per the germline V gene, CDR1 is MNHEY and CDR2 is SVGAGI. CDR3 sequence: CASRGLEGEQYV. The CDR3 bases are TGTGCCAGCAGAGGACTAGAGGGCGAGCAGTACGTC.

The rearrangement links TRBV7-6 to TRBJ2-5; the D is unclear. The CDR3 contains 12 residues. Trimming shortened V by 5 bases and J by 5 bases, and 9 bases separated the two germline ends. Germline V gene data show CDR1 as SGHVS and CDR2 as FNYEAQ. The CDR3 region has the DNA TGTGCCAGCAGCGCACCTAGTGAGACCCAGTACTTC. Encoded protein: CASSAPSETQYF.

V gene TRBV3-1 (or the pseudogene TRBV3-2) combines with J gene TRBJ2-3; 8 bases align to TRBD2. The CDR3 runs to 12 residues. The ends lost 4 bases at V and 6 bases at J; junction bases unmatched: 0. CDR1 and CDR2 from the germline V gene are LGHDT and YNNKEL (reference sequence). The chain's CDR3 is CASSPGGDTQYF. CDR3 nucleotide sequence: TGTGCCAGCAGCCCGGGAGGGGATACGCAGTATTTT.

This clone showed up just once. V is TRBV27 and J is TRBJ1-4, with TRBD1 as a possible D gene (5 bases). This CDR3 spans 14 amino acids. V lost 4 bases, J lost 5 bases, and 11 bases lay in between. Germline V gene sequence: CDR1 MNHEY, CDR2 SMNVEV (reference sequence). DNA of the CDR3: TGTGCCAGCAGTTATTTGCAGGGAAATGAAAAACTGTTTTTT. Protein: CASSYLQGNEKLFF. Complete variable domain (other parts from reference TRBV27 and TRBJ1-4): EAQVTQNPRYLITVTGKKLTVTCSQNMNHEYMSWYRQDPGLGLRQIYYSMNVEVTDKGDVPEGYKVSRKEKRNFPLILESPSPNQTSLYFCASSYLQGNEKLFFGSGTQLSVL.

This clone was recorded a few times. This chain joins TRBV5-1 and TRBJ2-7; D might be TRBD1 (6 bases). Germline V gene sequence: CDR1 SGHRS, CDR2 YFSETQ. This CDR3 spans 16 amino acids. Trimming removed 4 bases at V and 0 bases at J, with 17 bases between. DNA of the CDR3: TGCGCCAGCAGCCTGGGTGTGGGACAAAGCTCCTACGAGCAGTACTTC. This sequence encodes CASSLGVGQSSYEQYF.

V is TRBV5-1 and J is TRBJ1-2; the D gene is possibly TRBD1 (5 bases). Germline CDR1 SGHRS, CDR2 YFSETQ. Trimming shortened V by 0 bases and J by 0 bases, and 9 bases separated the two germline ends. This CDR3 region has 15 residues. CDR3 sequence: CASSLEGAANYGYTF. The CDR3 nucleotides are TGCGCCAGCAGCTTGGAAGGGGCAGCTAACTATGGCTACACCTTC.

The genes are TRBV18 and TRBJ1-1, with D possibly TRBD1 on 6 matching bases. The ends were cut back, 6 bases at V and 6 bases at J, with 11 bases in the middle. Germline V gives CDR1 KGHSH, CDR2 LQKENI. CDR3 length equals 12 residues. Written as DNA, the CDR3 is TGTGCCAGCTCTCTACAGGGCTCTGAAGCTTTCTTT. Translating it yields CASSLQGSEAFF.

The chain has TRBV7-8 and TRBJ1-2; no clear D gene. Germline values: CDR1 SGHVS, CDR2 FQNEAQ. V shed 5 bases and J shed 4 bases, with 17 bases lying between them. The CDR3 totals 15 residues. CDR3 amino acids: CASSVYSSDGYGYTF. CDR3 in DNA: TGTGCCAGCAGCGTCTACAGCTCAGACGGCTATGGCTACACCTTC.

DNA of the CDR3: TGTGCCAGCAGTTTAGGGACTAGTTATGAGCAGTTCTTC. Protein: CASSLGTSYEQFF. The chain employs TRBV28 and TRBJ2-1; 8 bases match TRBD2. J was trimmed by 8 bases and V by 2 bases; bases with no gene match: 2. Germline assignment: CDR1 MDHEN and CDR2 SYDVKM. The CDR3 is made up of 13 amino acids.

This chain connects TRBV5-1 to TRBJ1-4; D uncertain. This CDR3 has 16 residues. Per germline, CDR1 SGHRS and CDR2 YFSETQ. V was cut by 1 base and J by 8 bases, with 18 bases left in between. The CDR3 reads CASSLNRRGGGEKLFF. The CDR3 region has the DNA TGCGCCAGCAGCTTGAATCGCCGGGGAGGAGGGGAAAAACTGTTTTTT.

The chain couples TRBV6-5 to TRBJ2-7; 8 bases match TRBD2. Germline CDR1 is MNHEY and CDR2 is SVGAGI. V trimming: 8 bases; J trimming: 3 bases; junction bases outside the gene matches: 9. CDR3 size: 14 residues. CDR3 nucleotide sequence: TGTGCCAGCCGACCGGGGGGGGGAGACTACGAGCAGTACGTC. Residues: CASRPGGGDYEQYV.

This clone was found once. V and J are TRBV15 and TRBJ1-2; 8 nucleotides agree with TRBD1. Germline trimming cut 6 bases from V and 5 bases from J; bases unmatched to any gene: 8. Looked up from germline, CDR1 is LNHNV and CDR2 is YYDKDF (reference sequence). The CDR3 length is 14 residues. CDR3 in amino acids: CATRSWDRFYGYTF. CDR3 DNA sequence: TGTGCCACCAGAAGCTGGGACAGGTTTTATGGCTACACCTTC.

The rearrangement uses TRBV12-5 and TRBJ2-3; 13 nucleotides agree with TRBD2. In germline, CDR1 is LGHNT, CDR2 FRNRAP. The CDR3 is 16 amino acids. After removal of 5 bases from V and 1 base from J, the junction contained 3 bases not matched to a gene. CDR3 sequence (DNA): TGTGCTAGTGGTCGGGGGACTAGCGGGGGCACAGATACGCAGTATTTT. Its protein product is CASGRGTSGGTDTQYF.

V usage is TRBV18 and J usage is TRBJ1-1; 8 bases fit TRBD1. V gave up 0 bases and J gave up 6 bases; unmatched junction bases: 15. Germline V gene sequence: CDR1 KGHSH, CDR2 LQKENI. The CDR3 extends over 18 amino acids. The DNA of the CDR3 is TGTGCCAGCTCACCACCAGGCCAGGGGGCCACCAACTTCCCTGAAGCTTTCTTT. It is translated as CASSPPGQGATNFPEAFF.

The gene calls are TRBV28 and TRBJ2-7, with TRBD1 matching over 7 bases. This CDR3 is built from 15 residues. Germline CDR1 and CDR2: MDHEN and SYDVKM. After removal of 7 bases from V and 7 bases from J, the junction contained 16 bases not matched to a gene. The CDR3 DNA reads TGTGCCAGCAATGACCTACGACAGGGAAGACGGGAGCAGTACTTC. This gives the protein CASNDLRQGRREQYF. The complete variable domain, with remaining parts taken from reference TRBV28 and TRBJ2-7, reads DVKVTQSSRYLVKRTGEKVFLECVQDMDHENMFWYRQDPGLGLRLIYFSYDVKMKEKGDIPEGYSVSREKKERFSLILESASTNQTSMYLCASNDLRQGRREQYFGPGTRLTVT.

The chain joins TRBV2 to TRBJ1-5, with 9 positions matching TRBD1. The CDR3 totals 15 residues. Germline assignment: CDR1 SNHLY and CDR2 FYNNEI. The V and J ends lost 6 bases and 4 bases, in that order; junction bases with no gene match: 7. The CDR3: CASSGGTGINQPQHF. The CDR3 nucleotides are TGTGCCAGCAGCGGAGGGACAGGGATTAATCAGCCCCAGCATTTT.

This clone has a handful of counts. The V call is TRBV6-1, the J call TRBJ2-7, with D maybe TRBD1 (5 bases). Germline CDR1 and CDR2: MNHNS and SASEGT. The V gene lost 6 bases and the J gene lost 2 bases, with 11 bases spanning the gap. The CDR3 has 13 amino acids. The CDR3 spells CASRGGAPYEQYV. The CDR3 DNA follows: TGTGCCAGCAGGGGTGGGGCCCCCTACGAGCAGTACGTC.

The chain has TRBV19 and TRBJ2-7; 12 bases are a match to TRBD2. Germline V lookup: CDR1 LNHDA, CDR2 SQIVND (reference sequence). The CDR3 covers 15 residues. V shed 5 bases and J 4 bases; nucleotides not matched to a gene: 6. The CDR3 nucleotides read TGTGCCAGTAGTCGACTAGCGGGAGCTTATTACGAGCAGTACTTC. This encodes CASSRLAGAYYEQYF.